This T cell receptor (beta chain) was captured by sequencing in a study of cytomegalovirus exposure and HLA in healthy donors. In the study overall: Across around 400 genotyped donors, around 80% landed in the Caucasian-associated ancestry cluster. Study outcomes and limitations: CMV serostatus was the only immune exposure information that was available.

A remark on this clone: The antigen is not known.

No CMV serostatus was recorded for this donor. The length of the CDR3 is 16 residues. Germline trimming cut 5 bases from V and 6 bases from J; bases unmatched to any gene: 9. Germline lookup yields CDR1 SGHTA and CDR2 FQGNSA. 13 Jbeta primers and 60 Vbeta primers were used for the PCR. Profiling relied on immunoSEQ multiplex PCR, and the TCRdb table lists in-frame clones only, not all of them. This sample yields about 130,000 clones, of which about four fifths are seen a single time; around 4.8% belongs to the top ten. This TCR derives from a man younger than 45 in good health. Sequencing was carried out using PBMCs. The V call is TRBV7-2, the J call TRBJ2-1; 11 positions agree with TRBD2. DNA for the CDR3: TGTGCCAGCAGCCCCTTAGCGGGAGGGGTGTTCAATGAGCAGTTCTTC. It codes for CASSPLAGGVFNEQFF.